The T cell receptor beta chain under discussion was sequenced for a study of beta chain features in type 1 diabetes. Since all of the isolated RNA was reverse transcribed, expressed TCRB transcripts were what got sequenced. Here immunoSEQ multiplex PCR was the method, and the copy in TCRdb shows in-frame clones only, minus some. Altogether 450,000 or so clones are present, roughly 10% being singletons, with the ten largest covering approximately 0.05%. By way of CD45RO/CCR7/CD25/CD127/CD95/CD27, the CD4+ regulatory, stem cell-like memory, central memory and naive cells were sorted. This CDR3 is built from 16 residues. V was trimmed by 7 bases and J by 3 bases, leaving 19 bases between them. Germline CDR1 is MNHNY and CDR2 is SVGAGI (reference sequence). There are a few counts of this clone.

The receptor's source is a woman between 18 and 29 years old in good health. The sample taken for sequencing was naive CD4+ T cells from blood. The chain combines TRBV6-6 with TRBJ2-1; a weak D match, TRBD1 (5 bases). The CDR3 here is CASTLKVGLGYNEQFF. Written as DNA, the CDR3 is TGTGCCAGCACCCTTAAGGTGGGGCTCGGCTACAATGAGCAGTTCTTC.